These 23 T cell receptor beta chains were all obtained from the same sample, sequenced in a study of tumor-infiltrating lymphocytes in primary liver carcinoma. From about 19-30 mg of unsorted bulk tissue, DNA and RNA were co-extracted together. A constant-region primer served to make TCR beta cDNA from around 540 ng total RNA. Employing slightly modified ARM-PCR, three nested multiplex PCR rounds were run, and these gave rise to the TCR beta libraries. TRBV1-TRBV30 forward primers and a C-beta reverse primer were used in the first two PCR rounds, which each ran for 9 to 10 cycles. Each CDR3 protein gets one entry after TCRdb re-called the multiplex PCR reads with MiXCR. Of fewer than 110,000 distinct CDR3 sequences in the sample, about 62% were seen once. Source material: liver tumor tissue from sampling region 2. Regarding subset: tumor region T2, inferior pole. Source of these receptors: a woman in her sixties with primary liver carcinoma and hepatitis B virus infection.

As to this clonotype: One end of the junction is discordant with germline, which a read error may explain. The chain has TRBV11-3 and TRBJ2-1; 7 positions agree with TRBD1. Germline assignment: CDR1 SGHNT and CDR2 YENEEA. The CDR3 covers 16 residues. As DNA, the CDR3 is TGTGTCAGCAGCCCAACTGGGACAGCTGTAAACAATGAGCAGTTCTTC. It encodes CVSSPTGTAVNNEQFF.

In the case of this clonotype: Germline is not matched at one junction end, which may reflect a read error. The chain carries TRBV11-2 and TRBJ2-1; TRBD2 agrees at 14 bases. The CDR3 length is 16 residues. From germline, CDR1 is SGHAT and CDR2 FQNNGV. In nucleotides, the CDR3 is TGTGCCTGCAGCCGACCCGGGACTAGCGGGAGCAATGAGCAGTTCTTC. This gives the protein CACSRPGTSGSNEQFF.

V gene TRBV28 combines with J gene TRBJ2-2; 9 nucleotides match TRBD2. J was trimmed by 0 bases and V by 5 bases; bases with no gene match: 4. Germline V gene data show CDR1 as MDHEN and CDR2 as SYDVKM. The CDR3 length is 16 residues. The CDR3 protein is CASSLAGCTNTGELFF. The CDR3 bases are TGTGCCAGCAGTCTAGCGGGATGTACGAACACCGGGGAGCTGTTTTTT.

Comment on this clonotype: An end of the junction differs from the germline gene, which may be a read error. The chain recombines TRBV11-2 with TRBJ2-3; D may correspond to TRBD1 or TRBD2 (5 bases each). The CDR3 is made up of 15 amino acids. Germline lookup yields CDR1 SGHAT and CDR2 FQNNGV. The CDR3 nucleotides are TGTGCCAGCAGCTCGGAACTAGTGGGACCAGACACGCAGTATTTT. Protein product: CASSSELVGPDTQYF.

Remarks on this clonotype: Given a much more abundant clone one base away, this may be a read error. This chain uses TRBV12-3 or TRBV12-4 with TRBJ2-7; 10 positions agree with TRBD2. The CDR3 runs to 16 residues. The CDR3 loop is CASSQLAGGSSYKQYF. The CDR3 nucleotides are TGTGCCAGCAGTCAATTAGCGGGAGGAAGCTCCTACAAGCAGTACTTC.

In regard to this clonotype: With a much larger clone just one base away, this may be a read error. The chain carries TRBV5-1 and TRBJ2-1, with D perhaps TRBD1 or TRBD2 (5 bases each). CDR3 length: 13 residues. Germline-derived CDR1 and CDR2 are SGHRS and YFSETQ. CDR3 bases: TGCGACAGCAGGTCCGGGACCCACAATGAGCAGTTCTTC. Its protein is CDSRSGTHNEQFF.

The rearrangement links TRBV7-9 to TRBJ2-7; 12 nucleotides match TRBD2. Germline V gene sequence: CDR1 SEHNR, CDR2 FQNEAQ (reference sequence). CDR3 length: 17 residues. V was pared by 2 bases and J by 3 bases, with 8 bases of the junction left unmatched. The CDR3 DNA sequence: TGTGCCAGCAGCTTATCGGGTGGGACTAGCGGGTTCTACGAGCAGTACTTC. Its protein is CASSLSGGTSGFYEQYF.

Of note for this clonotype: Compared with germline, one end of the junction differs, possibly owing to a read error. The rearrangement links TRBV29-1 to TRBJ2-7; D gene ambiguous. Germline V gene data show CDR1 as SQVTM and CDR2 as ANQGSEA. The CDR3 runs 13 residues. The CDR3 loop is CSVETGSSYERYF. DNA for the CDR3: TGCAGTGTTGAAACTGGTAGCTCCTACGAGCGGTACTTC.

The chain employs TRBV11-2 and TRBJ2-7; 8 nucleotides match TRBD2. The CDR3 totals 16 residues. V shed 4 bases, J shed 10 bases, and the junction held 18 bases outside the gene matches. In germline, CDR1 is SGHAT, CDR2 FQNNGV. The CDR3 region has the DNA TGTGCCAGCAGCTGCGGCGGGAGGACCTCGGGATGTGAACAGTACTTC. It yields the protein CASSCGGRTSGCEQYF.

In the case of this clonotype: The CDR3 carries no conserved terminal phenylalanine or tryptophan, so it likely arises from a read error. Because the CDR3's place on the DNA is in doubt, the DNA is left out and the CDR3 is given as listed by TCRdb. The rearrangement links TRBV12-1 to TRBJ2-2; TRBD2, the table's D call, was not compared with the DNA. TRBV12-1 is termed a pseudogene. The CDR3 length equals 16 residues, ends included. CDR3 sequence: CASIAGGHTNTGELFI.

By proportion, this clonotype is medium-sized. The CDR3 region is CASSPQRGDRGYTF. The CDR3, as DNA: TGTGCCAGCAGCCCTCAAAGGGGAGATAGGGGCTACACCTTC. The chain combines TRBV11-2 with TRBJ1-2; the D gene is possibly TRBD1 (5 bases). The CDR3 totals 14 residues. The germline V and J ends were trimmed by 5 bases and 8 bases, with 18 bases remaining between them. Per germline, CDR1 SGHAT and CDR2 FQNNGV. The full variable domain, its missing parts supplied by reference TRBV11-2 and TRBJ1-2, is EAGVAQSPRYKIIEKRQSVAFWCNPISGHATLYWYQQILGQGPKLLIQFQNNGVVDDSQLPKDRFSAERLKGVDSTLKIQPAKLEDSAVYLCASSPQRGDRGYTFGSGTRLTVV.

As for this clonotype: Because it lacks the conserved phenylalanine or tryptophan at the end, this CDR3 is likely a read error. The DNA is left out, because the CDR3 cannot be placed on it with certainty; the CDR3 is given as TCRdb lists it. The chain uses TRBV11-2 and TRBJ1-1. Inclusive of both ends, the CDR3 amounts to 13 amino acids. Germline CDR1 is SGHAT and CDR2 is FQNNGV. CDR3 sequence: CASSLERSSVTFL.

This clonotype is medium-sized in the sample. The V gene is TRBV29-1, the J gene TRBJ2-3, with 7 bases matching TRBD2. CDR3 length: 13 residues. Germline V CDR1 and CDR2: SQVTM, ANQGSEA. V dropped 7 bases and J dropped 4; count of bases not matched to a gene: 8. The CDR3 here is CSALTREADTQYF. The CDR3 bases are TGCAGCGCATTAACACGGGAGGCAGATACGCAGTATTTT.

This clonotype was observed at least ten times. This chain connects TRBV6-1 to TRBJ2-1; D possibly corresponds to TRBD1 (5 bases). Trimming shortened V by 6 bases and J by 0 bases, and 18 bases separated the two germline ends. There are 17 residues in the CDR3. Germline CDR1 MNHNS, CDR2 SASEGT. The CDR3 nucleotides read TGTGCCAGCAGCGGTTTTCTACAGGTGAGCTCCTACAATGAGCAGTTCTTC. It yields the protein CASSGFLQVSSYNEQFF.

This clonotype is a singleton in its sample. Just one base apart from a much larger clone, this may be a read error. CDR3 residues: CASSLDRYQETLYF. For the CDR3, the DNA is TGTGCCAGCAGCTTGGACAGGTACCAAGAGACCCTGTACTTC. V and J are TRBV5-4 and TRBJ2-5; possibly TRBD1 for D (5 bases). The CDR3 has 14 amino acids. The germline V gene has CDR1 SGHNT and CDR2 YYREEE (reference sequence).

The rearrangement links TRBV29-1 to TRBJ1-1, with a tentative D call TRBD1 (6 bases). The CDR3 contains 12 residues. Germline V CDR1 and CDR2: SQVTM, ANQGSEA. This chain's CDR3 is CNVSQAGAEAFF. In DNA, the CDR3 is TGCAACGTGTCCCAGGCAGGGGCTGAAGCTTTCTTT.

This clonotype was seen once. One end of the junction varies from germline; a read error may be responsible. The rearrangement uses TRBV7-8 and TRBJ2-3, with D possibly being TRBD2 (5 bases). Germline loops: CDR1 SGHVS, CDR2 FQNEAQ. CDR3 length equals 18 residues. This chain's CDR3 is CASSLRDFRSSRTDTKYF. The CDR3 coding sequence is TGTGCCAGCAGCCTTCGGGATTTCCGTAGCTCACGCACAGATACGAAGTATTTT.

The chain links TRBV6-1 to TRBJ2-7; 9 bases fit TRBD1. Unmatched junction bases numbered 9, after V lost 4 bases and J lost 2 bases. Looked up from germline, CDR1 is MNHNS and CDR2 is SASEGT. This CDR3 is 16 amino acids long. The CDR3 loop is CASSGGLGQGTYEQYF. CDR3 bases: TGTGCCAGCAGTGGGGGACTCGGACAGGGGACCTACGAGCAGTACTTC.

A note on this clonotype: The junction does not match germline at one end; this may be a read error. The V gene is TRBV11-3, the J gene TRBJ2-7; 7 bases line up with TRBD1. Germline CDR1 reads SGHNT; CDR2 reads YENEEA. The length of the CDR3 is 15 residues. The CDR3 protein is CASSHGIGGNYERYF. The CDR3 DNA reads as TGTGCCAGCAGCCACGGGATAGGGGGCAACTACGAGCGGTACTTC.

In regard to this clonotype: This may come from a read error, since a much larger clone is one base off. The genes are TRBV7-8 and TRBJ2-1; maybe TRBD1 (6 bases). Germline V CDR1 and CDR2: SGHVS, FQNEAQ. The V gene lost 5 bases and the J gene lost 8 bases, with 13 bases spanning the gap. The CDR3 has 13 residues. CDR3 sequence reads: CASSLNRDHEQFF. In DNA, the CDR3 is TGTGCCAGCAGCCTCAACAGGGATCATGAGCAGTTCTTC.

This clonotype was seen just once. The chain is built from TRBV6-2 or TRBV6-3 and TRBJ2-3; D not certain. The CDR3 is 13 residues long. The germline V gene encodes CDR1 MNHEY and CDR2 SVGEGT. With 3 bases removed from V and 11 bases from J, the gap between germline ends came to 15 bases. The DNA for the CDR3 is TGTGCCAGCAGTTATGCTGACGTGGTTATGCAGTATTTT. It encodes CASSYADVVMQYF.

This clonotype was detected ten times or more. This chain joins TRBV29-1 and TRBJ1-1, with a possible D match to TRBD1 (5 bases). The CDR3 covers 13 residues. CDR1 and CDR2 (germline): SQVTM, ANQGSEA. The V end lost 4 bases, the J end lost 5 bases, and 14 bases lay between the germline ends. The CDR3 here is CSVVGGVRTEAFF. Here the CDR3 DNA reads TGCAGCGTTGTCGGGGGAGTTAGGACTGAAGCTTTCTTT.

With respect to this clonotype: This may be a read error, as it is one base from a much larger clone. The J gene is TRBJ1-5, the V gene TRBV28; D remains unclear. The CDR3 contains 12 residues. From germline, CDR1 is MDHEN and CDR2 SYDVKM. Here the CDR3 DNA reads TGTGCCACCTGTATCGGTAATCGGCCCCAGCATTTT. Translation gives CATCIGNRPQHF. Complete variable domain (other parts from reference TRBV28 and TRBJ1-5): DVKVTQSSRYLVKRTGEKVFLECVQDMDHENMFWYRQDPGLGLRLIYFSYDVKMKEKGDIPEGYSVSREKKERFSLILESASTNQTSMYLCATCIGNRPQHFGDGTRLSIL.